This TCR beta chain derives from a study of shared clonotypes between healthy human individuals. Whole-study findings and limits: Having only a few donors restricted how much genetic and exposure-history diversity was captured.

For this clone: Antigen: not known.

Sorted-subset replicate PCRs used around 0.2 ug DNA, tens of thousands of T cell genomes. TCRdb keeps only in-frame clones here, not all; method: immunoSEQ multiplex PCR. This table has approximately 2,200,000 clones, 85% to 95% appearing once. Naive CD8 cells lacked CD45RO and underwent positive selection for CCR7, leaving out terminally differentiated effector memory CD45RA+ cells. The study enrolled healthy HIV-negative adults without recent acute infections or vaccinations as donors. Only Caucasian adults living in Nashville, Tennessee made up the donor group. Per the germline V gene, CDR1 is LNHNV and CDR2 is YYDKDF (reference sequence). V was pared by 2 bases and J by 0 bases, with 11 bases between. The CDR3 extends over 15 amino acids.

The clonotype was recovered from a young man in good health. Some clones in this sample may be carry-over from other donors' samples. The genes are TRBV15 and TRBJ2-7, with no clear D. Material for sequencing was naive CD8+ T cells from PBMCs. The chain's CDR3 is CATSRRPSLSYEQYF. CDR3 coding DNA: TGTGCCACCAGCAGACGTCCGTCCCTCTCCTACGAGCAGTACTTC.